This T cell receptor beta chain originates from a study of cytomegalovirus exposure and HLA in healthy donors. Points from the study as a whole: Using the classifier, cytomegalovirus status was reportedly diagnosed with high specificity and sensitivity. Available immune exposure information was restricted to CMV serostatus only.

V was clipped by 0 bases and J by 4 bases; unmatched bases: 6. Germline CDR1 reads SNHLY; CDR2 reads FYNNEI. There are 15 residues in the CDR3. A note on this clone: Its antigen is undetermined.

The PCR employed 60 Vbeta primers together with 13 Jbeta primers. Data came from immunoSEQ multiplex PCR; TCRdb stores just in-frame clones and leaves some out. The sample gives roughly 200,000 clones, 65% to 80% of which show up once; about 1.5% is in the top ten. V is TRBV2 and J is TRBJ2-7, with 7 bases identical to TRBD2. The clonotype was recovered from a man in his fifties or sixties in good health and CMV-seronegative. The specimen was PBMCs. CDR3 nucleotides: TGTGCCAGCAGTGAAGCAGTGGGAGGGGTATACGAGCAGTACTTC. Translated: CASSEAVGGVYEQYF. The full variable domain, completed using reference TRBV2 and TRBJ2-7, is EPEVTQTPSHQVTQMGQEVILRCVPISNHLYFYWYRQILGQKVEFLVSFYNNEISEKSEIFDDQFSVERPDGSNFTLKIRSTKLEDSAMYFCASSEAVGGVYEQYFGPGTRLTVT.